The 28 T cell receptor beta chains given below trace back to one sample, sequenced in a study of PD-1 blockade in classical Hodgkin lymphoma. Clones were read by immunoSEQ multiplex PCR, and TCRdb kept only the in-frame ones, dropping some. This table has 37,000 or so clones, 85% to 90% appearing once. Each patient's relapse followed autologous stem cell transplantation, and brentuximab vedotin exposure varied. The specimen comprised peripheral blood mononuclear cells (PBMCs), sampled before the second cycle of nivolumab. The source is a human donor with classical Hodgkin lymphoma.

This rearrangement joins TRBV19 to TRBJ2-7; no clear D. The CDR3 is 18 amino acids. CDR1 and CDR2 (germline): LNHDA, SQIVND (reference sequence). The germline V and J ends were trimmed by 3 bases and 6 bases, with 27 bases remaining between them. DNA of the CDR3: TGTGCCAGTAGTATTGTGGTCGGATATGACAAACGCTGTTGCGAGCAGTACTTC. It is translated as CASSIVVGYDKRCCEQYF.

The chain combines TRBV15 with TRBJ2-3, with 10 bases lining up with TRBD2. The germline V gene has CDR1 LNHNV and CDR2 YYDKDF (reference sequence). This CDR3 contains 15 residues. The trim removed 7 bases at V and 2 bases at J, leaving 6 bases unmatched. Here the CDR3 reads CATTPSGSHTDTQYF. CDR3 in DNA: TGTGCCACCACCCCTAGCGGGAGCCACACAGATACGCAGTATTTT.

This sequence joins TRBV27 and TRBJ2-3; 12 bases are shared with TRBD2. This CDR3 spans 19 amino acids. Germline V gene sequence: CDR1 MNHEY, CDR2 SMNVEV (reference sequence). Trimming removed 5 bases from V and 0 bases from J; junction bases left unmatched: 12. This chain's CDR3 is CASSKLRTSGKMSTDTQYF. CDR3 nucleotides: TGTGCCAGCAGTAAACTACGGACTAGCGGGAAGATGAGCACAGATACGCAGTATTTT.

The chain combines TRBV10-3 with TRBJ1-2, with no clear D. Germline CDR1 reads ENHRY; CDR2 reads SYGVKD. V lost 5 bases and J 0 bases, leaving 10 bases between the germline ends. The CDR3 has 14 amino acids. The CDR3 DNA reads TGTGCCATCAGTTATCACGAAGCTAACTATGGCTACACCTTC. It translates to CAISYHEANYGYTF.

The rearrangement uses TRBV9 and TRBJ2-1; 9 bases line up with TRBD2. Trimming at V came to 4 bases and at J to 6 bases, leaving 5 bases not matched to a gene. The CDR3 has 14 residues. Germline CDR1 and CDR2: SGDLS and YYNGEE. The CDR3: CASSLTSGFNEQFF. In DNA, the CDR3 is TGTGCCAGCAGCCTCACTAGCGGGTTCAATGAGCAGTTCTTC.

The chain couples TRBV28 to TRBJ2-1, with 7 positions matching TRBD2. Germline V gene sequence: CDR1 MDHEN, CDR2 SYDVKM. The CDR3 loop spans 16 amino acids. V lost 5 bases and J lost 0; bases outside the gene matches: 7. DNA of the CDR3: TGTGCCAGCAGTCGTCCAGGCGGGAGCTCCTACAATGAGCAGTTCTTC. Translating it yields CASSRPGGSSYNEQFF.

The chain combines TRBV6-5 with TRBJ2-3, with 7 bases lining up with TRBD2. Germline-derived CDR1 and CDR2 are MNHEY and SVGAGI. CDR3 size: 15 residues. V shed 8 bases, J shed 1 base, and the junction held 9 bases outside the gene matches. CDR3 sequence reads: CASRSAGVGTDTQYF. The CDR3 DNA sequence: TGTGCCAGCCGGAGCGCGGGAGTGGGCACAGATACGCAGTATTTT.

The genes are TRBV2 and TRBJ2-5, with 10 bases aligning to TRBD1. Per germline, CDR1 SNHLY and CDR2 FYNNEI. The length of the CDR3 is 13 residues. Trimming removed 9 bases from V and 4 bases from J; junction bases left unmatched: 5. As DNA, the CDR3 is TGTGCCAGTCCTGGGACAGGGGTAGAGACCCAGTACTTC. Translating it yields CASPGTGVETQYF. The variable domain in full, completed from reference TRBV2 and TRBJ2-5, reads EPEVTQTPSHQVTQMGQEVILRCVPISNHLYFYWYRQILGQKVEFLVSFYNNEISEKSEIFDDQFSVERPDGSNFTLKIRSTKLEDSAMYFCASPGTGVETQYFGPGTRLLVL.

J is TRBJ2-4 and V is TRBV18; 12 nucleotides agree with TRBD2. Unmatched junction bases numbered 10, after V lost 6 bases and J lost 1 base. In germline, CDR1 is KGHSH, CDR2 LQKENI. CDR3 size: 18 residues. DNA for the CDR3: TGTGCCAGCTCTTTTTTTTCGCTAGCGGGAGGGGCCAAAAACATTCAGTACTTC. Translating gives CASSFFSLAGGAKNIQYF.

The chain joins TRBV4-2 to TRBJ1-3; perhaps TRBD1 as D (5 bases). V shed 4 bases and J shed 4 bases, with 11 bases lying between them. Per germline, CDR1 LGHNA and CDR2 YNFKEQ. This CDR3 comprises 14 residues. CDR3 region: CASSPSGGGNTIYF. The CDR3 nucleotides are TGTGCCAGCAGCCCCAGTGGGGGAGGAAACACCATATATTTT.

CDR3 bases: TGCGCCAGCAACGTCCCGGGACAGGGAAGAGCCGGGGAGCTGTTTTTT. This translates into CASNVPGQGRAGELFF. This chain connects TRBV4-1 to TRBJ2-2; 9 bases are a match to TRBD1. Germline loops: CDR1 MGHRA, CDR2 YSYEKL. The trim removed 7 bases at V and 6 bases at J, leaving 12 bases unmatched. CDR3 length equals 16 residues.

The gene calls are TRBV2 and TRBJ2-7; D is uncertain. Germline V gives CDR1 SNHLY, CDR2 FYNNEI. The CDR3 sequence is 11 residues long. V gave up 10 bases and J gave up 2 bases, with 9 bases separating them. The CDR3, as DNA: TGTGCCACCCATAAGACCTACGAGCAGTACTTC. Amino acid sequence: CATHKTYEQYF.

The chain is built from TRBV7-6 and TRBJ2-7; tentatively, D is TRBD1 (5 bases). Germline CDR1 reads SGHVS; CDR2 reads FNYEAQ. Trimming shortened V by 4 bases and J by 3 bases, and 7 bases separated the two germline ends. The CDR3 totals 12 residues. The CDR3 DNA reads as TGTGCCAGCAGCTCCAGGGACTACGAGCAGTACTTC. It specifies CASSSRDYEQYF.

The chain is built from TRBV6-4 and TRBJ2-1, with a weak D call TRBD1 (5 bases). Germline CDR1 reads MRHNA; CDR2 reads SNTAGT. Trimming removed 3 bases at V and 9 bases at J, with 9 bases between. CDR3 length: 12 amino acids. The CDR3 nucleotides are TGTGCCAGCAGTGAGGGGCGCGGTGAGCAGTTCTTC. Its translation: CASSEGRGEQFF.

V gene TRBV27 combines with J gene TRBJ2-5; D ambiguous. Germline CDR1 MNHEY, CDR2 SMNVEV (reference sequence). This CDR3 has 15 amino acids. V dropped 6 bases and J dropped 1 base, with 15 bases sitting between them. The DNA for the CDR3 is TGTGCCAGCAGACCGGATTCTCGGCTCCAAGAGACCCAGTACTTC. It specifies CASRPDSRLQETQYF.

The J gene is TRBJ2-7, the V gene TRBV6-1, with 8 bases that match TRBD1. The CDR3 is 13 residues long. With V trimmed by 3 bases and J by 6 bases, 4 bases remained unmatched. Per germline, CDR1 MNHNS and CDR2 SASEGT. This CDR3 is CASSEDRVGEQYF. CDR3 in DNA: TGTGCCAGCAGTGAGGACAGGGTGGGCGAGCAGTACTTC.

The gene calls are TRBV7-9 and TRBJ2-7; D ambiguous. Germline V gene sequence: CDR1 SEHNR, CDR2 FQNEAQ (reference sequence). This CDR3 has 13 residues. V was clipped by 1 base and J by 2 bases, with 6 bases between them. This CDR3 reads CASSLGVPYEQYF. DNA for the CDR3: TGTGCCAGCAGCTTAGGGGTCCCCTACGAGCAGTACTTC.

This sequence joins TRBV5-1 and TRBJ2-1; 8 nucleotides match TRBD2. The CDR3 totals 19 residues. V shed 0 bases and J 3 bases; nucleotides not matched to a gene: 14. Germline V gives CDR1 SGHRS, CDR2 YFSETQ. Here the CDR3 DNA reads TGCGCCAGCAGCTTGGGCTATGGAGTAGCGGGACGAAACTACAATGAGCAGTTCTTC. Its translation: CASSLGYGVAGRNYNEQFF.

V gene TRBV14 combines with J gene TRBJ2-1, with TRBD2 matching 16 bases. V lost 0 bases to trimming and J lost 6 bases; unmatched junction nucleotides: 8. This CDR3 is built from 19 residues. CDR1 and CDR2 (germline): SGHDN, FVKESK. CDR3 region: CASSQEPGLAGGHPNEQFF. As DNA, the CDR3 is TGTGCCAGCAGCCAAGAGCCGGGACTAGCGGGAGGGCACCCCAATGAGCAGTTCTTC.

The chain links TRBV2 to TRBJ1-2, with D tentatively TRBD1 (5 bases). Germline V gene sequence: CDR1 SNHLY, CDR2 FYNNEI. Trimming took off 6 bases at V and 5 bases at J, with 16 bases between the two ends. CDR3 length equals 14 residues. In nucleotides, the CDR3 is TGTGCCAGCAGGCCCCAGGGTTTTCGGTATGGCTACACCTTC. It specifies CASRPQGFRYGYTF. Based on the CDR3 plus reference TRBV2 and TRBJ1-2, the full variable domain is EPEVTQTPSHQVTQMGQEVILRCVPISNHLYFYWYRQILGQKVEFLVSFYNNEISEKSEIFDDQFSVERPDGSNFTLKIRSTKLEDSAMYFCASRPQGFRYGYTFGSGTRLTVV.

The gene calls are TRBV9 and TRBJ2-1; 9 nucleotides agree with TRBD2. J gave up 0 bases and V 3 bases, and 16 bases lay outside the gene matches. Per the germline V gene, CDR1 is SGDLS and CDR2 is YYNGEE. This CDR3 spans 20 amino acids. The CDR3 sequence: CASSAQPGLARVNSYNEQFF. The DNA of the CDR3 is TGTGCCAGCAGCGCCCAACCGGGACTAGCAAGGGTCAACTCCTACAATGAGCAGTTCTTC. Filled out from reference TRBV9 and TRBJ2-1, the complete variable domain reads DSGVTQTPKHLITATGQRVTLRCSPRSGDLSVYWYQQSLDQGLQFLIQYYNGEERAKGNILERFSAQQFPDLHSELNLSSLELGDSALYFCASSAQPGLARVNSYNEQFFGPGTRLTVL.

CDR3: CASSAHIENTEAFF. CDR3 DNA sequence: TGTGCCAGCAGCGCTCACATCGAGAACACTGAAGCTTTCTTT. V usage is TRBV9 and J usage is TRBJ1-1; no clear D. The germline V gene encodes CDR1 SGDLS and CDR2 YYNGEE. CDR3 length: 14 amino acids. Deletions cut 3 bases from V and 1 base from J, with 10 bases between.

The sample holds a few counts of this clone. V is TRBV6-4 and J is TRBJ2-1, with D perhaps matching TRBD1 (6 bases). CDR1 is MRHNA and CDR2 is SNTAGT in the germline V gene. The CDR3 is made up of 15 amino acids. Deletions cut 3 bases from V and 9 bases from J, with 18 bases between. This chain's CDR3 is CASSEKLEGESEQFF. CDR3 DNA: TGTGCCAGCAGTGAAAAATTAGAGGGGGAGAGTGAGCAGTTCTTC.

This chain connects TRBV6-5 to TRBJ1-3; the D is unclear. Germline values: CDR1 MNHEY, CDR2 SVGAGI. The ends were cut back, 0 bases at V and 7 bases at J, with 16 bases in the middle. The CDR3 sequence is 16 residues long. Here the CDR3 reads CASSYSTLSQRNTIYF. CDR3 coding DNA: TGTGCCAGCAGTTACTCGACTTTGAGTCAGCGGAACACCATATATTTT.

This clone came up a few times. The rearrangement uses TRBV30 and TRBJ1-1, with 10 positions matching TRBD1. CDR1 and CDR2 (germline): GTSNPN, SVGIG (reference sequence). V gave up 8 bases and J gave up 5 bases; unmatched junction bases: 14. The CDR3 has 15 amino acids. The CDR3 loop reads CARSRDRGLRTEAFF. CDR3 nucleotide sequence: TGTGCCAGATCCCGAGACAGGGGGCTGAGGACTGAAGCTTTCTTT.

The gene calls are TRBV7-9 and TRBJ2-1; TRBD2 agrees at 9 bases. Germline loops: CDR1 SEHNR, CDR2 FQNEAQ (reference sequence). The V gene end was trimmed by 10 bases and the J gene end by 9 bases; junction bases not matched to a gene: 25. The CDR3 is 18 residues long. The CDR3 DNA reads TGTGCCACCAAGGTAGCGGGAGAGGGAAGAGGGGGTTTAAGTGAGCAGTTCTTC. It is translated as CATKVAGEGRGGLSEQFF.

The chain employs TRBV6-1 and TRBJ2-7; 14 positions agree with TRBD2. Germline assignment: CDR1 MNHNS and CDR2 SASEGT. This CDR3 comprises 16 residues. The junction had 9 bases not matched to a gene; V was cut back by 8 bases and J by 3 bases. CDR3 residues: CASRGGGLAGGYEQYF. In DNA form, the CDR3 reads TGTGCCAGCCGTGGGGGAGGACTAGCGGGAGGCTACGAGCAGTACTTC.

The genes are TRBV9 and TRBJ2-7; 10 nucleotides match TRBD2. V shed 0 bases and J 3 bases; nucleotides not matched to a gene: 6. Germline V gene data show CDR1 as SGDLS and CDR2 as YYNGEE. This CDR3 is built from 16 residues. CDR3 sequence (DNA): TGTGCCAGCAGCGTAGGAGCTAGCGGGAGATACTACGAGCAGTACTTC. This codes for CASSVGASGRYYEQYF.